This is a list of T cell receptor beta chains from one sample in a study of cytotoxic CD8 clonotypes in ibrutinib-treated CLL. Data came from immunoSEQ multiplex PCR; TCRdb stores just in-frame clones and leaves some out. This table holds approximately 15,000 clones, around 81% found once. The sequencing used PBMCs, collected before ibrutinib treatment. All receptors come from a human donor with chronic lymphocytic leukemia. Each CDR3 is given with its conserved first and last residue. Fields, in order: J gene, V gene, clone size, D gene, CDR3 protein, CDR3 DNA. The D gene is left open where the match is weak. Where a row states a size, it is once, few, many or the class of an expanded clone; other rows omit it.

J: TRBJ2-2; V: TRBV7-9; size: medium-sized; D: NA; CDR3: CASSSTTTNTGELFF; DNA: TGTGCCAGCAGCTCAACCACCACGAACACCGGGGAGCTGTTTTTT
J: TRBJ1-2; V: TRBV5-8; size: NA; D: NA; CDR3: CASSLRAVDYGYTF; DNA: TGTGCCAGCAGCTTGAGAGCGGTAGACTATGGCTACACCTTC
J: TRBJ1-5; V: TRBV19; size: NA; D: NA; CDR3: CASSRGFYSNQPQHF; DNA: TGTGCCAGTAGTCGAGGGTTCTATAGCAATCAGCCCCAGCATTTT
J: TRBJ2-7; V: TRBV19; size: NA; D: TRBD1; CDR3: CASSIGGTGSSLYEQYF; DNA: TGTGCCAGTAGTATAGGGGGGACAGGATCTTCACTCTACGAGCAGTACTTC
J: TRBJ2-2; V: TRBV25-1; size: NA; D: NA; CDR3: CASSESTSNTGELFF; DNA: TGTGCCAGCAGTGAATCTACTTCGAACACCGGGGAGCTGTTTTTT
J: TRBJ2-2; V: TRBV10-3; size: NA; D: TRBD2; CDR3: CAIGWEGNTGELFF; DNA: TGTGCCATCGGCTGGGAGGGGAACACCGGGGAGCTGTTTTTT
J: TRBJ2-7; V: TRBV28; size: NA; D: NA; CDR3: CASNLSGVGEQYF; DNA: TGTGCCAGCAATCTCTCGGGAGTGGGAGAGCAGTACTTC
J: TRBJ2-7; V: TRBV25-1; size: NA; D: NA; CDR3: CASSDGTNPRPYEQYF; DNA: TGTGCCAGCAGTGATGGGACAAACCCTCGTCCCTACGAGCAGTACTTC
J: TRBJ1-2; V: TRBV9; size: few; D: NA; CDR3: CASSVVGDYTF; DNA: TGTGCCAGCAGCGTAGTCGGAGACTACACCTTC
J: TRBJ2-4; V: TRBV6-6; size: NA; D: NA; CDR3: CASSSIGTAKNIQYF; DNA: TGTGCCAGCAGTTCAATCGGGACGGCCAAAAACATTCAGTACTTC
J: TRBJ2-1; V: TRBV20-1; size: NA; D: NA; CDR3: CSAKLAGEQFF; DNA: TGCAGTGCCAAACTAGCAGGTGAGCAGTTCTTC
J: TRBJ2-5; V: TRBV28; size: NA; D: NA; CDR3: CASRNPPGSEETQYF; DNA: TGTGCCAGCAGAAACCCCCCCGGGAGCGAAGAGACCCAGTACTTC
J: TRBJ2-3; V: TRBV4-1; size: once; D: NA; CDR3: CASSQDRWAGVADTQYF; DNA: TGCGCCAGCAGCCAAGATCGGTGGGCAGGGGTGGCAGATACGCAGTATTTT
J: TRBJ2-5; V: TRBV9; size: NA; D: NA; CDR3: CASSVAEETQYF; DNA: TGTGCCAGCAGCGTAGCTGAAGAGACCCAGTACTTC
J: TRBJ2-1; V: TRBV9; size: NA; D: NA; CDR3: CASSVTFLAGNEQFF; DNA: TGTGCCAGCAGCGTAACCTTTCTGGCGGGCAATGAGCAGTTCTTC
J: TRBJ1-5; V: TRBV7-8; size: once; D: NA; CDR3: CASSLRQTFNQPQHF; DNA: TGTGCCAGCAGCTTGCGACAGACATTCAATCAGCCCCAGCATTTT
J: TRBJ2-1; V: TRBV9; size: NA; D: NA; CDR3: CASSVGLAGSYNEQFF; DNA: TGTGCCAGCAGCGTAGGGCTCGCGGGCTCCTACAATGAGCAGTTCTTC
J: TRBJ1-5; V: TRBV7-2; size: NA; D: NA; CDR3: CASSLGPGLGQPQHF; DNA: TGTGCCAGCAGCTTAGGGCCGGGGTTAGGTCAGCCCCAGCATTTT
J: TRBJ2-2; V: TRBV9; size: once; D: TRBD1; CDR3: CASSGEKGQGATTGELFF; DNA: TGTGCCAGCAGCGGGGAGAAGGGACAGGGGGCGACCACCGGGGAGCTGTTTTTT
J: TRBJ1-2; V: TRBV28; size: NA; D: NA; CDR3: CASSYPGQTYGYTF; DNA: TGTGCCAGCAGTTACCCGGGACAAACCTATGGCTACACCTTC
J: TRBJ2-5; V: TRBV11-2; size: few; D: NA; CDR3: CASSSPGLSKETQYF; DNA: TGTGCCAGCAGCTCCCCGGGACTCTCAAAAGAGACCCAGTACTTC
J: TRBJ2-2; V: TRBV5-4; size: once; D: NA; CDR3: CASSFRDIGTGELFF; DNA: TGTGCCAGCAGCTTCCGGGACATAGGCACCGGGGAGCTGTTTTTT
J: TRBJ2-7; V: TRBV28; size: NA; D: TRBD1; CDR3: CASKLSGGTGFYF; DNA: TGTGCCAGCAAATTGAGCGGCGGGACAGGGTTTTACTTC
J: TRBJ1-1; V: TRBV7-9; size: NA; D: TRBD1; CDR3: CASSLTGEAEAFF; DNA: TGTGCCAGCAGCTTAACAGGGGAGGCTGAAGCTTTCTTT
J: TRBJ2-2; V: TRBV19; size: NA; D: TRBD2; CDR3: CASLISGRAVGELFF; DNA: TGTGCCAGCCTAATTAGCGGGAGGGCCGTCGGGGAGCTGTTTTTT
J: TRBJ2-2; V: TRBV14; size: NA; D: NA; CDR3: CASSQDQKRGELFF; DNA: TGTGCCAGCAGCCAAGACCAGAAGAGGGGGGAGCTGTTTTTT
J: TRBJ2-2; V: TRBV4-3; size: NA; D: TRBD1; CDR3: CASSLWDRNTGELFF; DNA: TGCGCCAGCAGCCTATGGGACAGAAACACCGGGGAGCTGTTTTTT
J: TRBJ2-1; V: TRBV28; size: few; D: NA; CDR3: CASSLPGAEQFF; DNA: TGTGCCAGCAGTTTGCCGGGGGCTGAGCAGTTCTTC
J: TRBJ2-1; V: TRBV6-6; size: NA; D: NA; CDR3: CASSSLDEQFF; DNA: TGTGCCAGCAGCTCCCTTGATGAGCAGTTCTTC
J: TRBJ1-5; V: TRBV5-8; size: NA; D: NA; CDR3: CASSLSSGTNQPQHF; DNA: TGTGCCAGCAGCTTGTCATCAGGGACAAATCAGCCCCAGCATTTT
J: TRBJ2-1; V: TRBV7-9; size: NA; D: NA; CDR3: CASSSRGEGPDEQFF; DNA: TGTGCCAGCAGCTCGAGGGGGGAGGGCCCGGATGAGCAGTTCTTC
J: TRBJ2-5; V: TRBV5-1; size: once; D: NA; CDR3: CASSLVSANQIETQYF; DNA: TGCGCCAGCAGCTTGGTTAGTGCTAATCAAATAGAGACCCAGTACTTC
J: TRBJ2-1; V: TRBV5-1; size: NA; D: NA; CDR3: CASSLDLVPFF; DNA: TGCGCCAGCAGCTTGGACTTAGTTCCGTTCTTC
J: TRBJ1-1; V: TRBV19; size: NA; D: TRBD1; CDR3: CASSNDYRGVVTEAFF; DNA: TGTGCCAGTAGCAATGATTACAGGGGAGTTGTCACTGAAGCTTTCTTT
J: TRBJ2-7; V: TRBV10-1; size: NA; D: TRBD1; CDR3: CASSSSGGNEQYF; DNA: TGCGCCAGCAGTAGTTCAGGGGGCAACGAGCAGTACTTC
J: TRBJ2-1; V: TRBV11-2; size: NA; D: NA; CDR3: CASSPNAGELSSYNEQFF; DNA: TGTGCCAGCAGCCCCAACGCCGGGGAATTAAGCTCCTACAATGAGCAGTTCTTC
J: TRBJ2-1; V: TRBV20-1; size: NA; D: NA; CDR3: CSANRNNEQFF; DNA: TGCAGTGCTAACCGCAACAATGAACAGTTCTTC
J: TRBJ2-5; V: TRBV5-1; size: NA; D: NA; CDR3: CASSWGMAETQYF; DNA: TGCGCCAGCAGCTGGGGGATGGCGGAGACCCAGTACTTC
J: TRBJ1-2; V: TRBV6-5; size: NA; D: NA; CDR3: CASRRGTENLGYTF; DNA: TGTGCCAGCAGACGAGGGACGGAGAATTTGGGCTACACCTTC
J: TRBJ1-1; V: TRBV28; size: NA; D: TRBD1; CDR3: CASPPGQGMRRGYMNTEAFF; DNA: TGTGCCAGCCCCCCGGGACAGGGAATGAGAAGAGGGTACATGAACACTGAAGCTTTCTTT
J: TRBJ1-1; V: TRBV7-3; size: NA; D: NA; CDR3: CASSLKVGGTEAFF; DNA: TGTGCCAGCAGCTTAAAGGTCGGGGGCACTGAAGCTTTCTTT
J: TRBJ2-2; V: TRBV30; size: NA; D: TRBD1; CDR3: CAWNKILPRTGGRTGELFF; DNA: TGTGCCTGGAACAAAATCTTACCCCGGACAGGGGGACGCACCGGGGAGCTGTTTTTT